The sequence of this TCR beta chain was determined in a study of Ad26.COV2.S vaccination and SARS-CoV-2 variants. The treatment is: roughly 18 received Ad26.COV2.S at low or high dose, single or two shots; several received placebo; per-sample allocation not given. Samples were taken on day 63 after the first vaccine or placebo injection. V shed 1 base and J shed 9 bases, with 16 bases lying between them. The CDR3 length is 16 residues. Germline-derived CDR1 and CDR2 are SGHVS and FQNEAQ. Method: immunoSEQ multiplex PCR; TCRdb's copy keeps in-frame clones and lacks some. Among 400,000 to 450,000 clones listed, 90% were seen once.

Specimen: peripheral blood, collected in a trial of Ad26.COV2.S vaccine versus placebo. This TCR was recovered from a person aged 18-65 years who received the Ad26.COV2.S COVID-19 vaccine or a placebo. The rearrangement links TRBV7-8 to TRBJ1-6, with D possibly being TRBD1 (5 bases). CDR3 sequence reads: CASSLVRGTAASPLHF. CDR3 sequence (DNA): TGTGCCAGCAGCTTAGTCCGGGGGACCGCAGCTTCACCCCTCCACTTT.